This TCR beta chain originates from a study of T cells in Graves' hyperthyroidism and ophthalmopathy. Remarks on this clonotype: As yet, its antigen is unknown.

The germline gives CDR1 SGDLS, CDR2 YYNGEE. V was clipped by 4 bases and J by 4 bases, with 12 bases between them. This CDR3 is 14 amino acids long. The source material, RNA transcripts, was used to amplify TCR beta CDR3 regions. The TCR CDR3 first-round RT-PCR relied on the HTBI primer set. TCRdb reprocessed the multiplex PCR reads via MiXCR and lists one record per CDR3 protein. This sample has fewer than 400,000 distinct CDR3 sequences, with over 11% found just once. Findings and caveats of the study: Among thyroid clonotypes expanded above 0.001, most also appeared in blood.

Input material: blood. The V gene is TRBV9, the J gene TRBJ1-5; D gene ambiguous. The source of this sequence is a man between 45 and 60 years old with Graves' ophthalmopathy. The CDR3 nucleotides read TGTGCCAGCAGCTCCGGCGGGGATAATCAGCCCCAGCATTTT. Encoded protein: CASSSGGDNQPQHF.